This TCR beta chain originates from a study of CD8+CD57+ T cells in acquired aplastic anemia. Study-level information: Across the sorted CD4+ and CD8+ cells, DNA amounts averaged 3.2 ug.

The CDR3 contains 13 residues. Trimming took off 3 bases at V and 5 bases at J, with 8 bases between the two ends. TCR beta VDJ and CDR3 profiles were obtained from a genomic DNA template. TCRdb independently ran MiXCR on the reads; one entry per CDR3 protein. The sample has 210,000 or so distinct CDR3 sequences; roughly 50% are singletons. In the case of this clonotype: Its cognate antigen is unknown.

Patients chosen for sequencing had shown CD8+CD57+ cell expansion by flow cytometry. Overall study results and limits: Patients and controls shared 25 to 30 CD8+ CDR3 sequences, which appeared highly expressed in patients and within their immunodominant clones. Levels of CD8+ Simpson's diversity were not significantly distinct in patients versus controls.

The chain carries TRBV12-3 or TRBV12-4 and TRBJ2-4; D remains unclear. The TCR comes from a human donor with aplastic anemia. Sequencing used sorted CD4+, CD8+, or CD8+CD57+ T cells (not recorded which) from PBMCs. CDR3 region: CASSFEWQNIQYF. The CDR3, as DNA: TGTGCCAGCAGTTTTGAATGGCAAAACATTCAGTACTTC.